These 31 T cell receptor beta chains were all obtained from the same sample, sequenced in a study of shared clonotypes between healthy human individuals. Repertoires were generated with immunoSEQ multiplex PCR, while TCRdb's copy carries only in-frame clones and drops some. Here the sample spans more than 2 million clones, approximately 92% being singletons. Naivety among CD8 cells was defined by CD45RO negativity and positive CCR7 selection, thereby excluding terminally differentiated effector memory CD45RA+ cells. The sequencing sample was made of naive CD8+ T cells from PBMCs. The receptors stem from a man between 18 and 35 years old in good health. Some clones in this sample may be carry-over from other donors' samples.

The chain recombines TRBV5-4 with TRBJ2-7; possibly TRBD2 for D (5 bases). CDR1 is SGHNT, CDR2 YYREEE, per germline (reference sequence). The V end was cut by 3 bases, the J end by 2 bases, with 18 bases between. The CDR3 is 16 residues long. The CDR3 DNA sequence: TGTGCCAGCAGCTACTCCATTTTCGGGAACCCCTACGAGCAGTACTTC. Translating gives CASSYSIFGNPYEQYF.

The V and J genes are TRBV7-6 and TRBJ2-1, with TRBD2 matching 8 bases. The CDR3 runs 17 residues. J lost 5 bases, V lost 1 base, and 10 bases had no gene match. Germline CDR1 SGHVS, CDR2 FNYEAQ. The DNA of the CDR3 is TGTGCCAGCAGCTTAGTCGTCCGGACTAGCCAACACAATGAGCAGTTCTTC. The encoded protein is CASSLVVRTSQHNEQFF. Filled out from reference TRBV7-6 and TRBJ2-1, the complete variable domain reads GAGVSQSPRYKVTKRGQDVALRCDPISGHVSLYWYRQALGQGPEFLTYFNYEAQQDKSGLPNDRFSAERPEGSISTLTIQRTEQRDSAMYRCASSLVVRTSQHNEQFFGPGTRLTVL.

This sequence joins TRBV27 and TRBJ1-1; tentatively, D is TRBD1 (5 bases). This CDR3 has 13 residues. Germline-derived CDR1 and CDR2 are MNHEY and SMNVEV (reference sequence). The ends were cut back, 4 bases at V and 7 bases at J, with 13 bases in the middle. The CDR3: CASSSIGAGEAFF. The DNA of the CDR3 is TGTGCCAGCAGTTCAATCGGGGCAGGTGAAGCTTTCTTT.

A word on this clone: The identical CDR3 is also encoded by other nucleotide sequences in the sample. This chain connects TRBV28 to TRBJ1-3; 7 bases map to TRBD1. Per germline, CDR1 MDHEN and CDR2 SYDVKM. After removal of 5 bases from V and 2 bases from J, the junction contained 6 bases not matched to a gene. The CDR3 consists of 15 residues. The CDR3: CASSTDREAGNTIYF. In nucleotides, the CDR3 is TGTGCCAGCAGTACAGACAGGGAAGCTGGAAACACCATATATTTT.

The chain recombines TRBV21-1 with TRBJ2-1. TRBV21-1 is recorded as a pseudogene. This CDR3 is built from 16 residues. The CDR3 loop is CASSKSAAPTGDEQFF. The DNA of the CDR3 is TGTGCCAGCAGCAAGTCCGCAGCCCCGACGGGCGATGAGCAGTTCTTC.

The genes are TRBV7-3 and TRBJ1-2; TRBD1 agrees at 9 bases. The trim removed 5 bases at V and 6 bases at J, leaving 13 bases unmatched. The CDR3 covers 16 residues. In germline, CDR1 is SGHTA, CDR2 FQGTGA. The CDR3 DNA reads TGTGCCAGCAGCGAAGGCCCGGGACAGGGAGTAGATGGCTACACCTTC. Encoded protein: CASSEGPGQGVDGYTF.

Details on this clone: This CDR3 is also generated by other DNA sequences in the sample. The chain has TRBV19 and TRBJ2-1, with D possibly called TRBD1 or TRBD2 (5 bases each). Germline V gene lookup returns CDR1 LNHDA and CDR2 SQIVND (reference sequence). V was pared by 3 bases and J by 9 bases, with 9 bases between. The CDR3 consists of 12 residues. The CDR3 sequence is CASSMGGGEQFF. The CDR3 DNA sequence: TGTGCCAGTAGTATGGGTGGGGGTGAGCAGTTCTTC. Filled out from reference TRBV19 and TRBJ2-1, the complete variable domain reads DGGITQSPKYLFRKEGQNVTLSCEQNLNHDAMYWYRQDPGQGLRLIYYSQIVNDFQKGDIAEGYSVSREKKESFPLTVTSAQKNPTAFYLCASSMGGGEQFFGPGTRLTVL.

The gene calls are TRBV6-6 and TRBJ2-1; 7 bases are shared with TRBD2. The length of the CDR3 is 15 residues. Per the germline V gene, CDR1 is MNHNY and CDR2 is SVGAGI (reference sequence). With 7 bases clipped from V and 3 bases from J, the junction kept 9 bases outside the gene matches. CDR3 in amino acids: CASTLGWEGYNEQFF. DNA of the CDR3: TGTGCCAGCACCCTCGGGTGGGAGGGCTACAATGAGCAGTTCTTC.

Note on this clone: Other DNA sequences in the same sample also yield this CDR3. The chain couples TRBV4-3 to TRBJ2-7; 10 nucleotides align to TRBD1. The CDR3 contains 14 residues. Looked up from germline, CDR1 is LGHNA and CDR2 is YSLEER. V shed 4 bases and J 2 bases; nucleotides not matched to a gene: 2. In DNA form, the CDR3 reads TGCGCCAGCAGCCCTGGGACAGGGGCCTACGAGCAGTACTTC. It encodes CASSPGTGAYEQYF.

This chain links TRBV25-1 with TRBJ1-4; TRBD1 is a possible D gene (5 bases). CDR1 and CDR2 (germline): MGHDK, SYGVNS. V lost 7 bases, J lost 3 bases, and 12 bases lay in between. This CDR3 is built from 14 residues. DNA of the CDR3: TGTGCCAGCATGCCCAGGGAGTCTAATGAAAAACTGTTTTTT. Its protein product is CASMPRESNEKLFF.

This clone came up once. V and J are TRBV29-1 and TRBJ1-2, with D hard to call. The V gene's germline CDR1 is SQVTM and CDR2 ANQGSEA. Trimming removed 2 bases from V and 5 bases from J, with 12 bases in between. This CDR3 spans 13 amino acids. The CDR3 DNA follows: TGCAGCGTTGAAATTGACGGGTGGTATGGCTACACCTTC. It translates to CSVEIDGWYGYTF.

The rearrangement uses TRBV28 and TRBJ2-7, with 9 bases fitting TRBD2. The germline V gene has CDR1 MDHEN and CDR2 SYDVKM. This CDR3 contains 14 residues. V lost 3 bases, J lost 5 bases, and 5 bases stayed unmatched. The CDR3 is CASSFSGSRNEQYF. DNA of the CDR3: TGTGCCAGCAGTTTTAGCGGGAGTCGGAACGAGCAGTACTTC.

V and J are TRBV14 and TRBJ1-2; D unclear. With 2 bases removed from V and 0 bases from J, the gap between germline ends came to 10 bases. This CDR3 has 15 amino acids. Germline V gene lookup returns CDR1 SGHDN and CDR2 FVKESK. CDR3 nucleotide sequence: TGTGCCAGCAGCCAACACCTCGACCCTAACTATGGCTACACCTTC. Its translation: CASSQHLDPNYGYTF.

This chain uses TRBV5-1 with TRBJ2-7; 13 positions agree with TRBD2. Germline assignment: CDR1 SGHRS and CDR2 YFSETQ. The CDR3 runs to 14 residues. Germline trimming cut 0 bases from V and 9 bases from J; bases unmatched to any gene: 3. The chain's CDR3 is CASSLELAGGGQYF. The CDR3 bases are TGCGCCAGCAGCTTGGAACTAGCGGGAGGGGGGCAGTACTTC. Together with reference TRBV5-1 and TRBJ2-7, the CDR3 gives the full variable domain: KAGVTQTPRYLIKTRGQQVTLSCSPISGHRSVSWYQQTPGQGLQFLFEYFSETQRNKGNFPGRFSGRQFSNSRSEMNVSTLELGDSALYLCASSLELAGGGQYFGPGTRLTVT.

The V and J genes are TRBV9 and TRBJ1-2; D remains unclear. The CDR3 length is 17 residues. V was trimmed by 3 bases and J by 0 bases, leaving 18 bases between them. Germline lookup yields CDR1 SGDLS and CDR2 YYNGEE. CDR3 sequence (DNA): TGTGCCAGCAGCGGGGGATCTTTCGGCGGTACTAACTATGGCTACACCTTC. Translation: CASSGGSFGGTNYGYTF.

This clone was counted once. V is TRBV5-8 and J is TRBJ2-3; D not certain. The germline V gene encodes CDR1 SGHTS and CDR2 YDEGEE. V lost 5 bases and J lost 4, with 14 bases in between. The CDR3 runs 14 residues. CDR3 nucleotide sequence: TGTGCCAGCAGTTCCCGGGTCAGTTCAGATACGCAGTATTTT. Protein sequence: CASSSRVSSDTQYF.

The chain is built from TRBV5-5 and TRBJ2-3, with TRBD1 matching over 7 bases. The CDR3 has 14 residues. Germline V gene lookup returns CDR1 SGHKS and CDR2 YYEKEE (reference sequence). After removal of 4 bases from V and 6 bases from J, the junction contained 8 bases not matched to a gene. DNA for the CDR3: TGTGCCAGCAGCAGCAACAGGGGTAAGGATACGCAGTATTTT. Its translation is CASSSNRGKDTQYF. The variable domain in full, with the rest retrieved from reference TRBV5-5 and TRBJ2-3, is DAGVTQSPTHLIKTRGQQVTLRCSPISGHKSVSWYQQVLGQGPQFIFQYYEKEERGRGNFPDRFSARQFPNYSSELNVNALLLGDSALYLCASSSNRGKDTQYFGPGTRLTVL.

V is TRBV6-6 and J is TRBJ1-1; TRBD1 matches at 7 bases. The CDR3 has 15 residues. Per the germline V gene, CDR1 is MNHNY and CDR2 is SVGAGI (reference sequence). The V gene end was trimmed by 0 bases and the J gene end by 4 bases; junction bases not matched to a gene: 5. The DNA for the CDR3 is TGTGCCAGCAGTTACTCCGACAGGGCAGGCACTGAAGCTTTCTTT. This translates into CASSYSDRAGTEAFF.

This clone was found once. The sample carries other DNA sequences with the same CDR3. This chain links TRBV9 with TRBJ2-7; tentatively, D is TRBD1 or TRBD2 (5 bases each). The CDR3 sequence is 14 residues long. Germline assignment: CDR1 SGDLS and CDR2 YYNGEE. V was shortened by 0 bases and J by 2 bases, with 9 bases between the two germline ends. CDR3 in amino acids: CASSVAGTAYEQYF. CDR3 DNA: TGTGCCAGCAGCGTAGCTGGGACGGCCTACGAGCAGTACTTC.

The chain links TRBV7-9 to TRBJ1-3, with 7 bases aligning to TRBD1. Germline loops: CDR1 SEHNR, CDR2 FQNEAQ (reference sequence). The CDR3 contains 18 residues. With V trimmed by 6 bases and J by 2 bases, 16 bases remained unmatched. The CDR3 sequence: CASSLYAPEGAPGNTIYF. In DNA, the CDR3 is TGTGCCAGCAGTCTTTACGCCCCTGAGGGGGCCCCTGGAAACACCATATATTTT.

As concerns this clone: Other DNA sequences within the sample encode an identical CDR3. The rearrangement joins TRBV27 to TRBJ2-7; D may match TRBD1 or TRBD2 (5 bases each). Germline lookup yields CDR1 MNHEY and CDR2 SMNVEV (reference sequence). Trimming removed 2 bases at V and 2 bases at J, with 10 bases between. This CDR3 is 14 amino acids long. In DNA form, the CDR3 reads TGTGCCAGCAGTTTAGGCAGGGAGACCTACGAGCAGTACTTC. It translates to CASSLGRETYEQYF.

The chain joins TRBV19 to TRBJ2-3; 9 nucleotides line up with TRBD2. Germline V gene lookup returns CDR1 LNHDA and CDR2 SQIVND (reference sequence). This CDR3 has 16 amino acids. V lost 4 bases, J lost 0 bases, and 5 bases stayed unmatched. The CDR3 sequence is CASSTSSGMSTDTQYF. CDR3 nucleotides: TGTGCCAGTAGTACCTCTAGCGGGATGAGCACAGATACGCAGTATTTT.

CDR3 nucleotide sequence: TGTGCCAGCAGTTTATCGTTAGGGTTCTACGAGCAGTACTTC. Translated: CASSLSLGFYEQYF. The V gene is TRBV27, the J gene TRBJ2-7; no clear D gene. CDR3 length: 14 residues. V was trimmed by 0 bases and J by 3 bases, leaving 9 bases between them. In germline, CDR1 is MNHEY, CDR2 SMNVEV (reference sequence).

The J gene is TRBJ1-1, the V gene TRBV27; TRBD1 matches 8 bases. From germline, CDR1 is MNHEY and CDR2 SMNVEV (reference sequence). V lost 3 bases, J lost 6 bases, and 3 bases stayed unmatched. The CDR3 sequence is 13 residues long. The CDR3 DNA is TGTGCCAGCAGTTTTGGGGACAGGTCTGAAGCTTTCTTT. It yields the protein CASSFGDRSEAFF.

The chain joins TRBV27 to TRBJ1-2; TRBD1 is a possible D gene (6 bases). V dropped 4 bases and J dropped 7 bases, with 19 bases sitting between them. In germline, CDR1 is MNHEY, CDR2 SMNVEV (reference sequence). The CDR3 is 15 residues long. The DNA for the CDR3 is TGTGCCAGCAGTTCCTATACAGGGACCGAGGCTGGCTACACCTTC. Translated, it gives CASSSYTGTEAGYTF.

The rearrangement uses TRBV13 and TRBJ1-1; no clear D. There are 12 residues in the CDR3. Trimming cost V 2 bases and J 8 bases, with 9 bases left between them. Germline V CDR1 and CDR2: PRHDT, FYEKMQ (reference sequence). Here the CDR3 DNA reads TGTGCCAGCAGCTTATCTCGGATGGAAGCTTTCTTT. The encoded protein is CASSLSRMEAFF.

This chain joins TRBV15 and TRBJ2-3; D uncertain. Germline V CDR1 and CDR2: LNHNV, YYDKDF (reference sequence). V lost 1 base to trimming and J lost 6 bases, with 14 bases between them. This CDR3 comprises 15 residues. This CDR3 is CATSRVDGSRDTQYF. CDR3 nucleotides: TGTGCCACCAGCAGAGTCGACGGCTCACGTGATACGCAGTATTTT.

This chain links TRBV9 with TRBJ2-1; 10 bases agree with TRBD2. V shed 0 bases, J shed 2 bases, and the junction held 11 bases outside the gene matches. Germline values: CDR1 SGDLS, CDR2 YYNGEE. This CDR3 spans 19 amino acids. CDR3 bases: TGTGCCAGCAGCGTAGGAGCGACCGAAGGACTAGCGGCCTACAATGAGCAGTTCTTC. Translated, it gives CASSVGATEGLAAYNEQFF.

This chain uses TRBV4-1 with TRBJ1-1, with TRBD1 as a possible D gene (5 bases). The germline gives CDR1 MGHRA, CDR2 YSYEKL. V gave up 4 bases and J gave up 4 bases, with 13 bases separating them. The CDR3 loop spans 14 amino acids. The CDR3 loop reads CASSPRLGGTEAFF. CDR3 nucleotide sequence: TGCGCCAGCAGCCCCCGACTGGGGGGCACTGAAGCTTTCTTT.

This clone was seen a single time. The chain links TRBV9 to TRBJ2-5; 8 bases fit TRBD2. This CDR3 is built from 15 residues. The V gene end was trimmed by 4 bases and the J gene end by 3 bases; junction bases not matched to a gene: 8. Germline V CDR1 and CDR2: SGDLS, YYNGEE. The CDR3 region is CASSPRGGGKETQYF. The CDR3 DNA sequence: TGTGCCAGCAGCCCACGAGGCGGGGGGAAAGAGACCCAGTACTTC.

This sequence joins TRBV27 and TRBJ1-1; D gene unclear. The CDR3 contains 15 residues. Trimming took 1 base from V and 11 from J, leaving 20 bases between them. CDR1 and CDR2 (germline): MNHEY, SMNVEV (reference sequence). The CDR3 DNA follows: TGTGCCAGCAGTTTATTCCCCGGGTGGATCGGAGGGGCTTTCTTT. This sequence encodes CASSLFPGWIGGAFF.